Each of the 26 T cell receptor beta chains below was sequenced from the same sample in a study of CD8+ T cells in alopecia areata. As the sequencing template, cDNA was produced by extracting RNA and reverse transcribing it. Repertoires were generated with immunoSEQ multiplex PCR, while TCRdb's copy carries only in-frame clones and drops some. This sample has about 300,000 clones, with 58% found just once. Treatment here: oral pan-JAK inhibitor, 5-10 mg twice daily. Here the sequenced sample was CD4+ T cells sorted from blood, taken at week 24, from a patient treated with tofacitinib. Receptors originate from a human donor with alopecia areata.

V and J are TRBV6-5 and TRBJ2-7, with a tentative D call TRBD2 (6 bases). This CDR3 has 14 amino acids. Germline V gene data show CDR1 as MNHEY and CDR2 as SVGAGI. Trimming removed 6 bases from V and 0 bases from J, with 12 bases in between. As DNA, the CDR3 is TGTGCCAGCAGACGGCGGGACTTCTCCTACGAGCAGTACTTC. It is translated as CASRRRDFSYEQYF.

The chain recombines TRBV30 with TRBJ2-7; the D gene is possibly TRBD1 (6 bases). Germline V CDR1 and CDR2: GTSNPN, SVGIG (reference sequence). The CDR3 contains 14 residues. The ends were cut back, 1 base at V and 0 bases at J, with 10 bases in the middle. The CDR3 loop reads CAWSEDSYSYEQYF. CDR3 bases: TGTGCCTGGAGTGAGGACAGTTACTCCTACGAGCAGTACTTC.

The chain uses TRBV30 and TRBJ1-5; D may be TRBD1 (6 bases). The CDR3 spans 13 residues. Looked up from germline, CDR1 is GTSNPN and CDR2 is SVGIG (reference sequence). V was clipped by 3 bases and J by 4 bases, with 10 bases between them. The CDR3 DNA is TGTGCCTGGAGAGAGGGGGGGAATCAGCCCCAGCATTTT. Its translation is CAWREGGNQPQHF.

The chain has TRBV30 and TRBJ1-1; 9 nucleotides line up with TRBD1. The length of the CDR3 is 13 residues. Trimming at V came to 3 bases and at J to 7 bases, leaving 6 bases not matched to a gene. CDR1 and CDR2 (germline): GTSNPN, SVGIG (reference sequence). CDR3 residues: CAWSRDRELEAFF. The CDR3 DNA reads TGTGCCTGGAGCCGGGACAGGGAGCTTGAAGCTTTCTTT.

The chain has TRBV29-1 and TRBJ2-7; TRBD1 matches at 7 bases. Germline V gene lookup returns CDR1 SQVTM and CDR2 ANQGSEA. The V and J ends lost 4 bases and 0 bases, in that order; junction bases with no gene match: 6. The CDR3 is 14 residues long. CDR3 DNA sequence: TGCAGCGTTGCGGGGACAGTGCACTCCTACGAGCAGTACTTC. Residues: CSVAGTVHSYEQYF.

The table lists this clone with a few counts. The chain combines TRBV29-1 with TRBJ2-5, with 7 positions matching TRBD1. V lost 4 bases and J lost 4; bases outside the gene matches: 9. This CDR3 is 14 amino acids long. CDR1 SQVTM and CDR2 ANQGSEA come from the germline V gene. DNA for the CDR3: TGCAGCGTTGCCCCAGGGGGACCGGGAGAGACCCAGTACTTC. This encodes CSVAPGGPGETQYF.

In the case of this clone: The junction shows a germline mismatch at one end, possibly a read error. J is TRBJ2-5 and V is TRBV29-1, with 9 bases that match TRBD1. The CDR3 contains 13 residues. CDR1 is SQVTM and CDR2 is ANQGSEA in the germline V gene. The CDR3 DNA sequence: TGCAGCGTCGAAGGACAGGGGAGAGGTGAGCAGTACTTC. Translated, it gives CSVEGQGRGEQYF.

The CDR3 DNA reads TGTGCCATCAGTGATTTCGGGGGGGCAACAGATACGCAGTATTTT. It is translated as CAISDFGGATDTQYF. This chain connects TRBV10-3 to TRBJ2-3, with 8 bases aligning to TRBD2. Germline V gene data show CDR1 as ENHRY and CDR2 as SYGVKD. CDR3 length: 15 amino acids. Trimming took 3 bases from V and 3 from J; bases not matched to a gene: 5.

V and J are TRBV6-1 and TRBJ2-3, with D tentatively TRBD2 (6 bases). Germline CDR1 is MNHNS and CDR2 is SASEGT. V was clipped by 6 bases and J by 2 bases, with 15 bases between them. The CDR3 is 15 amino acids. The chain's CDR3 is CASRDGRGLTDTQYF. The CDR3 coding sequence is TGTGCCAGCAGGGACGGGCGGGGTCTCACAGATACGCAGTATTTT.

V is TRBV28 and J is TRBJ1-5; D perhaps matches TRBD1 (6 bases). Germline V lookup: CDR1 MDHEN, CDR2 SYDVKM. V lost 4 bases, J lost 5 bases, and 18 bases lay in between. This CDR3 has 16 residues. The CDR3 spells CASSSRDRKSYQPQHF. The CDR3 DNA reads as TGTGCCAGCAGTTCCCGAGACAGGAAGAGCTATCAGCCCCAGCATTTT.

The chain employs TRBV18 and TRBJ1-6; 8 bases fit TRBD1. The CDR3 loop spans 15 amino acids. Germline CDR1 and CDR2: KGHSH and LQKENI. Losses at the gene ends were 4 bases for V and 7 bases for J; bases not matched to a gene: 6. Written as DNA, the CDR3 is TGTGCCAGCTCACTGGACAGGGTTCGGAATTCACCCCTCCACTTT. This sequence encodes CASSLDRVRNSPLHF.

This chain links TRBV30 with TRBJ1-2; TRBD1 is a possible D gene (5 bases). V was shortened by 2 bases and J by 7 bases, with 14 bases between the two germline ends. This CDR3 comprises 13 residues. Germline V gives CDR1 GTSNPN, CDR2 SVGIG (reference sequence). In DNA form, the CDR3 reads TGTGCCTGGAGTCTTGCGGGGGGAGGTGGCTACACCTTC. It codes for CAWSLAGGGGYTF.

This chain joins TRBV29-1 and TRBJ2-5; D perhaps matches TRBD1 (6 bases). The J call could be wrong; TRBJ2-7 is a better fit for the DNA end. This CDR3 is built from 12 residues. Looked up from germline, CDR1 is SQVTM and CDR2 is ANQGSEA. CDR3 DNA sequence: TGCAGCGTTGGGCAGGGGTGGCACGAGCAGTACTTC. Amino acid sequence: CSVGQGWHEQYF.

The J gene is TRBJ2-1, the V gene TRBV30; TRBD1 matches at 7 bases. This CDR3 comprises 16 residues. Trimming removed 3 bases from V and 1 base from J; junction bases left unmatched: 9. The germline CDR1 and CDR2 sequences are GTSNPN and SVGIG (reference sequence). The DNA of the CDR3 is TGTGCCTGGAGGGGGTCTTACAGGGGTTCCTACAATGAGCAGTTCTTC. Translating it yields CAWRGSYRGSYNEQFF.

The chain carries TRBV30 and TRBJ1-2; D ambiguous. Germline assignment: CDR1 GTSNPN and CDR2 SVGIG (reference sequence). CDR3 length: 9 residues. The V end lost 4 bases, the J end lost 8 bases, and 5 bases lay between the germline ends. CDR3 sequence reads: CAWKDGYTF. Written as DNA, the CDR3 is TGTGCCTGGAAGGACGGCTACACCTTC.

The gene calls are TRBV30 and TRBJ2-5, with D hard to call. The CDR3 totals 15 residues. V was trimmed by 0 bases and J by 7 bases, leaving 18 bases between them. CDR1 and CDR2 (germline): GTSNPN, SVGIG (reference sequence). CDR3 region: CAWSVKGSRSGTQYF. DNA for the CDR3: TGTGCCTGGAGTGTAAAGGGAAGCCGGAGTGGGACCCAGTACTTC.

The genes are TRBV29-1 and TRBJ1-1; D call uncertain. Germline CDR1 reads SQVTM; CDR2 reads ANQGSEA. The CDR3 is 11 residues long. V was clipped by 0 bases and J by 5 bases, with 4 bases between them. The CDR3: CSVEDTTEAFF. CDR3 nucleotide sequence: TGCAGCGTTGAAGATACGACTGAAGCTTTCTTT. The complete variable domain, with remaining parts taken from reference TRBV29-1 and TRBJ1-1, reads SAVISQKPSRDICQRGTSLTIQCQVDSQVTMMFWYRQQPGQSLTLIATANQGSEATYESGFVIDKFPISRPNLTFSTLTVSNMSPEDSSIYLCSVEDTTEAFFGQGTRLTVV.

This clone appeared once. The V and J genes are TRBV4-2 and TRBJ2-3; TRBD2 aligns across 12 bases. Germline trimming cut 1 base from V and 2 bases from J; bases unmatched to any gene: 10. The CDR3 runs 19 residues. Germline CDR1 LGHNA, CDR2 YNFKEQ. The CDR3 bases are TGTGCCAGCAGCCAAGTCCCCCGCGGACTAGCGGGAAACACAGATACGCAGTATTTT. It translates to CASSQVPRGLAGNTDTQYF.

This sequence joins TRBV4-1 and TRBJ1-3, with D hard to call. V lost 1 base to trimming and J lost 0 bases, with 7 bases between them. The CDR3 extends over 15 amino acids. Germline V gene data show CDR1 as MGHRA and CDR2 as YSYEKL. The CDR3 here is CASSQGVPSGNTIYF. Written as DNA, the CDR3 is TGCGCCAGCAGCCAAGGAGTCCCCTCTGGAAACACCATATATTTT.

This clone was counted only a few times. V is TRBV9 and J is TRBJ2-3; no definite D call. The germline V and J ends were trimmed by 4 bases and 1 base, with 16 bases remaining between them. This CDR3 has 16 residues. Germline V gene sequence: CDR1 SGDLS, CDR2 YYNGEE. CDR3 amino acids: CASSSRALHRTDTQYF. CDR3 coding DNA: TGTGCCAGCAGCTCCCGGGCCCTCCACCGCACAGATACGCAGTATTTT.

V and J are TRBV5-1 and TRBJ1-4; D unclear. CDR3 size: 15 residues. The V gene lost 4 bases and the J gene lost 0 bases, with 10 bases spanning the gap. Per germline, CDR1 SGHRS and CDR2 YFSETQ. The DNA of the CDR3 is TGCGCCAGCAGCGAAAACACTGCAACTAATGAAAAACTGTTTTTT. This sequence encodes CASSENTATNEKLFF.

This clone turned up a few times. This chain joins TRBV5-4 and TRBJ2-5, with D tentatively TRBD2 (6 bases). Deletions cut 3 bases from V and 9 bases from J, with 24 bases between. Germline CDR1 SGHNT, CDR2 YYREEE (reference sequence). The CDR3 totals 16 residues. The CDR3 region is CASSSPFGVRAGSQYF. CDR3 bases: TGTGCCAGCAGCTCCCCCTTCGGGGTTCGCGCGGGGTCCCAGTACTTC.

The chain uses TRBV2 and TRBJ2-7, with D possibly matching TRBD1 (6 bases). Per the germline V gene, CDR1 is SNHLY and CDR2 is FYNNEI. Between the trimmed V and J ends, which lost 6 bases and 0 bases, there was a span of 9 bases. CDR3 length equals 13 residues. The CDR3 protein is CASSGDNSYEQYF. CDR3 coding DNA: TGTGCCAGCAGCGGGGACAACTCCTACGAGCAGTACTTC.

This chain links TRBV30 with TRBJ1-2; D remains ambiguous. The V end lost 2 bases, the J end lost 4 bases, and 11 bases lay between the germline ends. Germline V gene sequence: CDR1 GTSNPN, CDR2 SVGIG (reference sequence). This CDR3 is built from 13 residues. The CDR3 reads CAWSTVIRYGYTF. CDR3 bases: TGTGCCTGGAGTACAGTAATCCGCTATGGCTACACCTTC. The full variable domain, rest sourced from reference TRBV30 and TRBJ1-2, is SQTIHQWPATLVQPVGSPLSLECTVEGTSNPNLYWYRQAAGRGLQLLFYSVGIGQISSEVPQNLSASRPQDRQFILSSKKLLLSDSGFYLCAWSTVIRYGYTFGSGTRLTVV.

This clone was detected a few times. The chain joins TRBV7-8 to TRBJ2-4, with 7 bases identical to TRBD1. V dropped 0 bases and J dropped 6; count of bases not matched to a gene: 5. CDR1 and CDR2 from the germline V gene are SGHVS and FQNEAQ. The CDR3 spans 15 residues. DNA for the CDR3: TGTGCCAGCAGCTTAGCGGCCAGGGGGAGAAACATTCAGTACTTC. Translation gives CASSLAARGRNIQYF. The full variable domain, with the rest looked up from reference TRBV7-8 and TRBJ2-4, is GAGVSQSPRYKVAKRGQDVALRCDPISGHVSLFWYQQALGQGPEFLTYFQNEAQLDKSGLPSDRFFAERPEGSVSTLKIQRTQQEDSAVYLCASSLAARGRNIQYFGAGTRLSVL.

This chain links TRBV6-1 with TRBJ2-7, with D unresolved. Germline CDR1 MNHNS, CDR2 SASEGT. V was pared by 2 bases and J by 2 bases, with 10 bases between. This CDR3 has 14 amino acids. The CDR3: CASSELQSAYEQYF. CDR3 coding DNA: TGTGCCAGCAGTGAACTACAATCGGCCTACGAGCAGTACTTC.